This is a list of T cell receptor beta chains from one sample in a study of CD8+CD57+ T cells in acquired aplastic anemia. One entry per CDR3 protein, called by TCRdb with MiXCR from the reads. The sample lists some 200,000 distinct CDR3 sequences; roughly half were seen once. Sequenced material: sorted CD4+, CD8+, or CD8+CD57+ T cells (not recorded which) from PBMCs. Every receptor here comes from a human donor with aplastic anemia. The CDR3 runs from the conserved cysteine through the conserved F or W. A D gene is named only where the DNA matches it firmly. Rows give clone size only sometimes, using once, few, many, or a class for an expanded clone.

J	size	D	V	DNA	CDR3
TRBJ1-1	.	.	TRBV3-1	TGTGCCAGCAGCCAAGATGCCAGGGGTAGGGAAGCTTTCTTT	CASSQDARGREAFF
TRBJ2-3	few	TRBD1	TRBV12-3/TRBV12-4	TGTGCCAGCAGTTCGTTTCACGGGACAGGGGATAGCACAGATACGCAGTATTTT	CASSSFHGTGDSTDTQYF
TRBJ1-2	.	.	TRBV7-8	TGTGCCAGCAGCTTAGGCGGCGATGCCTACACCTTC	CASSLGGDAYTF
TRBJ2-2	.	TRBD1	TRBV20-1	TGCAGTGCCCCTTTTGGGACAGCTCCTACCGGGGAGCTGTTTTTT	CSAPFGTAPTGELFF
TRBJ2-7	.	.	TRBV10-3	TGTGCCAGCAGTCGCCTCCGGTCCGGGACCAACTCCTACGAGCAGTACTTC	CASSRLRSGTNSYEQYF
TRBJ2-7	.	TRBD1	TRBV10-2	TGCGCCAGCCAAAAAGACAGGGGGCAGTACTTC	CASQKDRGQYF
TRBJ2-3	.	TRBD2	TRBV15	TGTGCCACCAGCAGGAGTCGCGGGAGGGCCAAGTACACCACAGATACGCAGTATTTT	CATSRSRGRAKYTTDTQYF
TRBJ2-1	many	.	TRBV7-2	TGTGCCAGCAGCTCTTTACTAGCGAGGGGGTATAATGAGCAGTTCTTC	CASSSLLARGYNEQFF
TRBJ1-2	.	.	TRBV15	TGTGCCACCAGCAGTGGCGGGACGGAGAGGCATGGCTACACCTTC	CATSSGGTERHGYTF
TRBJ2-3	.	.	TRBV7-3	TGTGCCAGCAGTCAAAGCTCGGCAGATACGCAGTATTTT	CASSQSSADTQYF
TRBJ2-5	many	TRBD2	TRBV7-9	TGTGCCAGCAGCTGGCTAGCGGGAGGAGAGACCCAGTACTTC	CASSWLAGGETQYF
TRBJ2-5	once	.	TRBV24-1	TGTGCCACCAGTGCTTTCGGGAACTCCGGTGAGACCCAGTACTTC	CATSAFGNSGETQYF
TRBJ2-6	once	.	TRBV12-3/TRBV12-4	TGTGCCAGCAGTGGCACTTTCGATACCTATGGGGCCAACGTCCTGACTTTC	CASSGTFDTYGANVLTF
TRBJ2-3	many	TRBD1	TRBV5-1	TGCGCCAGCAGCTTACAGGGGGCCACAGATACGCAGTATTTT	CASSLQGATDTQYF
TRBJ2-7	.	.	TRBV7-9	TGTGCCACCGACCCAGGGTTCGGCGAGCAGTACTTC	CATDPGFGEQYF
TRBJ2-7	.	TRBD2	TRBV19	TGTGCCAGTAGTACCCAGACTAGCCGCTCCTACGAGCAGTACTTC	CASSTQTSRSYEQYF
TRBJ2-2	.	.	TRBV7-8	TGTGCCAGCAGCTTTCGAGTCCAGGGTAGCACCGGGGAGCTGTTTTTT	CASSFRVQGSTGELFF